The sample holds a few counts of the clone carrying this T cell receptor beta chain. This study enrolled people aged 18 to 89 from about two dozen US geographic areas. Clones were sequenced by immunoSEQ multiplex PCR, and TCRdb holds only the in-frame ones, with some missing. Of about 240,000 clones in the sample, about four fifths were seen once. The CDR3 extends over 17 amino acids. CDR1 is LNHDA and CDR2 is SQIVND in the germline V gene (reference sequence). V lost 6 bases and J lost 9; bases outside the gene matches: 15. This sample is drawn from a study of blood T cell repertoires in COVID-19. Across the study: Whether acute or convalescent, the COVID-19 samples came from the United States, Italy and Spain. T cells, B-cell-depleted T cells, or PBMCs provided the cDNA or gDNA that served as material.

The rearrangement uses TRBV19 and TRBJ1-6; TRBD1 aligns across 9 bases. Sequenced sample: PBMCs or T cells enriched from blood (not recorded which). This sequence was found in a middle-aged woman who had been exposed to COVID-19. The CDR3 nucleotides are TGTGCCAGTAGGACCCCCGGGACAGGGAAAGATAGTTCACCCCTCCACTTT. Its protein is CASRTPGTGKDSSPLHF. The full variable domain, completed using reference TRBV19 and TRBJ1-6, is DGGITQSPKYLFRKEGQNVTLSCEQNLNHDAMYWYRQDPGQGLRLIYYSQIVNDFQKGDIAEGYSVSREKKESFPLTVTSAQKNPTAFYLCASRTPGTGKDSSPLHFGNGTRLTVT.